This T cell receptor (beta chain) was captured in a study of blood T cell repertoires in COVID-19. For the study at large: The samples span acute and convalescent COVID-19 from the United States, Italy and Spain. The cDNA or gDNA used as material had been derived from T cells, B-cell-depleted T cells, or PBMCs.

The CDR3 has 14 amino acids. V lost 7 bases and J lost 2; bases outside the gene matches: 5. Germline V CDR1 and CDR2: SQVTM, ANQGSEA. Assay: immunoSEQ multiplex PCR; the TCRdb copy retains only in-frame clones and omits some. Among under 150,000 clones listed, over 70% were seen once. The receptor was derived from a man aged 50-60 years with acute or convalescent COVID-19. Sequencing input: peripheral blood. The rearrangement uses TRBV29-1 and TRBJ1-4; 9 bases are a match to TRBD1. CDR3 protein: CSARQGGTNEKLFF. The CDR3 DNA reads TGCAGCGCCCGACAGGGGGGTACTAATGAAAAACTGTTTTTT.